Following are 2 T cell receptor beta chains from one sample sequenced in a study of T cell responses to AZD1222 COVID-19 vaccine (dated by TCRdb to the early 2020s). The library was built by means of the immunoSEQ multiplex PCR assay. TCRdb mirrors the immuneACCESS table, restricted to in-frame sequences. Some clones are absent from its copies; in checked studies, under half trace to an unresolved V gene, and the reason for the others is unknown. Here the sample has 150,000 to 180,000 clones; roughly nine tenths occur a single time. The ten biggest clones cover 5.5% of the sample. The time point label, read with the paper, signifies: baseline before first vaccination. What the treatment or condition label conveys for this sample: meningococcal conjugate vaccine given as trial control. The starting material was peripheral blood, obtained on day 0 of MenACWY control vaccination. Receptors originate from an adult in good health.

The V call is TRBV20-1, the J call TRBJ1-1; D might be TRBD1 (6 bases). This CDR3 spans 14 amino acids. V was pared by 3 bases and J by 5 bases, with 16 bases between. In germline, CDR1 is DFQATT, CDR2 SNEGSKA (reference sequence). The CDR3 loop reads CSASRGAGDTEAFF. The CDR3 DNA is TGCAGTGCTAGTAGAGGTGCAGGGGATACTGAAGCTTTCTTT.

The chain combines TRBV29-1 with TRBJ2-2, with D perhaps TRBD2 (5 bases). Trimming removed 4 bases at V and 1 base at J, with 10 bases between. Germline V lookup: CDR1 SQVTM, CDR2 ANQGSEA. The CDR3 contains 14 residues. The CDR3 region has the DNA TGCAGCGTTGGAGGGAGATTGAACACCGGGGAGCTGTTTTTT. This encodes CSVGGRLNTGELFF.